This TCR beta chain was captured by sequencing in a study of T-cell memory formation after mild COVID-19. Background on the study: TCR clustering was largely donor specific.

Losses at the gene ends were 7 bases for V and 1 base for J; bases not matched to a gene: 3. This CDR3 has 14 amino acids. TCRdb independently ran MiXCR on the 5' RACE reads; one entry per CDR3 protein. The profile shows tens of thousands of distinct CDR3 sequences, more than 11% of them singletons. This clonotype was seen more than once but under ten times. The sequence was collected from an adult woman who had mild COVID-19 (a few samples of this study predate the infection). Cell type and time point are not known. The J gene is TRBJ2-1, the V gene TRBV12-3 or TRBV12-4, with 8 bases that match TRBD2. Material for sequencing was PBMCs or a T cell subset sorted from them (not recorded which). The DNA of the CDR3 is TGTGCCAGCACGGCGGGAGGATCCTACAATGAGCAGTTCTTC. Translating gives CASTAGGSYNEQFF.